These 9 T cell receptor beta chains originate from one sample sequenced in a study of molecular identifiers for immune sequencing clone quantification. TCRdb fed the PCR reads into MiXCR, producing one record per CDR3 protein. The sample yields 460,000 or so distinct CDR3 sequences, about a fifth seen once. Sequencing was done on a sample of naive CD8+ T cells from blood, with Jurkat cell RNA spiked in. The subset: FACS-sorted CD8+CD4-CCR7+CD45RA+ naive T cells. These receptors all stem from a human donor in good health. Some libraries in this study had Jurkat cell RNA spiked in.

This clonotype appeared many times. V is TRBV4-3 and J is TRBJ2-4; D uncertain. The CDR3 runs to 15 residues. Germline-derived CDR1 and CDR2 are LGHNA and YSLEER. Trimming pared 0 bases from V and 5 bases from J, leaving 11 bases between. This CDR3 is CASSQDSGMQNIQYF. Written as DNA, the CDR3 is TGCGCCAGCAGCCAAGATTCAGGAATGCAAAACATTCAGTACTTC.

A single count supports this clonotype. The chain couples TRBV12-3 or TRBV12-4 to TRBJ2-1, with 10 bases matching TRBD2. The length of the CDR3 is 18 residues. V shed 5 bases, J shed 7 bases, and the junction held 17 bases outside the gene matches. CDR3 sequence (DNA): TGTGCCAGCAGTGGTAGTTCCGGTGGGGGACTAGCGAAGAATGAGCAGTTCTTC. It is translated as CASSGSSGGGLAKNEQFF.

V and J are TRBV7-9 and TRBJ1-1; TRBD1 might be the D (6 bases). CDR1 SEHNR and CDR2 FQNEAQ come from the germline V gene (reference sequence). V shed 4 bases and J shed 0 bases, with 12 bases lying between them. The CDR3 has 15 amino acids. CDR3 in DNA: TGTGCCAGCAGCTCAGCACAGGGTGTGAACACTGAAGCTTTCTTT. Its protein is CASSSAQGVNTEAFF.

With regard to this clonotype: A much larger clone lies one base from this, so it may be a read error. V gene TRBV6-6 combines with J gene TRBJ2-3; no reliable D call. CDR1 is MNHNY, CDR2 SVGAGI, per germline (reference sequence). The CDR3 is 16 residues long. Trimming cost V 6 bases and J 1 base, with 17 bases left between them. In DNA form, the CDR3 reads TGTGCCAGCAGCTCAATATCCCTCAGCGGCACAGATACGCAGTATTTT. As protein: CASSSISLSGTDTQYF.

Details on this clonotype: The conserved phenylalanine or tryptophan is not found at the CDR3 terminus, so this likely reflects a read error. The V call is TRBV15, the J call TRBJ1-5, with a weak D call TRBD1 (5 bases). CDR3 length equals 16 residues. V was clipped by 0 bases and J by 5 bases, with 14 bases between them. Germline assignment: CDR1 LNHNV and CDR2 YYDKDF (reference sequence). DNA of the CDR3: TGTGCCACCAGCAGAGATGGGGCAGGGTGGGATCAGCCCCAGCATTCT. Translated, it gives CATSRDGAGWDQPQHS.

This clonotype occurred many times. The chain employs TRBV10-3 and TRBJ2-7; D not certain. Germline V gives CDR1 ENHRY, CDR2 SYGVKD. This CDR3 is built from 13 residues. Trimming left V 3 bases short and J 2 bases short, with 8 bases between. The CDR3: CAISDPGPYEQYF. The DNA for the CDR3 is TGTGCCATCAGTGATCCCGGTCCCTACGAGCAGTACTTC.

V usage is TRBV7-6 and J usage is TRBJ2-5; the D is unclear. This CDR3 contains 14 residues. Trimming took off 1 base at V and 5 bases at J, with 11 bases between the two ends. The germline gives CDR1 SGHVS, CDR2 FNYEAQ. This CDR3 reads CASSLGSLWETQYF. The CDR3 bases are TGTGCCAGCAGCTTAGGGTCCCTCTGGGAGACCCAGTACTTC. The full variable domain, in which reference TRBV7-6 and TRBJ2-5 provide the parts outside the CDR3, is GAGVSQSPRYKVTKRGQDVALRCDPISGHVSLYWYRQALGQGPEFLTYFNYEAQQDKSGLPNDRFSAERPEGSISTLTIQRTEQRDSAMYRCASSLGSLWETQYFGPGTRLLVL.

This clonotype has more than one count but fewer than ten. This CDR3 reads CSALEGEAFF. The DNA of the CDR3 is TGCAGTGCTCTAGAGGGGGAAGCTTTCTTT. The genes are TRBV20-1 and TRBJ1-1, with D perhaps TRBD1 (5 bases). This CDR3 region has 10 residues. The V gene lost 5 bases and the J gene lost 8 bases, with 9 bases spanning the gap. Germline CDR1 and CDR2: DFQATT and SNEGSKA (reference sequence).

The chain joins TRBV3-1 to TRBJ1-1; D uncertain. CDR3 size: 16 residues. The germline V gene has CDR1 LGHDT and CDR2 YNNKEL (reference sequence). Trimming shortened V by 0 bases and J by 10 bases, and 21 bases separated the two germline ends. CDR3 DNA sequence: TGTGCCAGCAGCCAAGATGCCCACCTTCTGCCCCTGGGAGCTTTCTTT. This codes for CASSQDAHLLPLGAFF.